This TCR beta chain was recorded in a study of T-cell reconstitution after alpha-beta-depleted transplantation in children. Study findings and constraints: After one year, T-cell counts and TCRbeta diversity mostly came from new T cells.

In this sample, this clonotype turned up many times. Its antigen is unidentified. Germline V gives CDR1 SGHVS, CDR2 FQNEAQ. Trimming removed 2 bases at V and 7 bases at J, with 15 bases between. The CDR3 spans 15 residues. Unique molecular identifiers were incorporated when the TCRbeta library was constructed. Using its own MiXCR run on the PCR reads, TCRdb lists one record per CDR3 protein. Of about 200,000 distinct CDR3 sequences in the sample, 5% to 6.5% were seen once. V usage is TRBV7-8 and J usage is TRBJ2-1; TRBD1 is a possible D gene (6 bases). This TCR derives from a girl under three years old with combined immunodeficiency, due to receive a stem cell transplant. The specimen was PBMCs, collected before TCRalphabeta/CD19-depleted stem cell transplant. The CDR3 DNA reads TGTGCCAGCAGCTTATGGGCAGGGGCCAGGAATGAGCAGTTCTTC. Its translation: CASSLWAGARNEQFF.